This TCR beta chain was obtained from a study of T-cell reconstitution after alpha-beta-depleted transplantation in children. With respect to this clonotype: No antigen is known for it.

Study-level results: Where some patients showed high TCRbeta diversity at day 60, it came from recipient T cells and thymic progenitors that had survived. Hyperexpanded clones declined; after one year, newly produced T cells mostly supplied diversity.

V lost 6 bases and J lost 10; bases outside the gene matches: 12. This CDR3 comprises 14 residues. CDR1 MNHNS and CDR2 SASEGT come from the germline V gene. As it was prepared, the TCRbeta library received unique molecular identifiers. In TCRdb, the PCR reads were re-called with MiXCR into one record per CDR3 protein. This table holds about 980,000 distinct CDR3 sequences, 25% to 30% found once. Sequenced here: PBMCs, mostly from graft donor cells, sampled 360 days after TCRalphabeta/CD19-depleted stem cell transplant. V gene TRBV6-1 combines with J gene TRBJ1-2, with TRBD1 identical over 9 bases. This TCR came from a boy younger than two who had a stem cell transplant for SCID, so the T cells may come from the graft donor. The CDR3: CASRGRGQGVSYTF. In DNA, the CDR3 is TGTGCCAGCAGGGGGAGGGGACAGGGTGTATCCTACACCTTC.